This T cell receptor (beta chain) was found in a study of naive and memory T cell subsets. This clonotype has a count of ten or more. Both TRBC1 and TRBC2 were covered by a beta constant-region primer of two equimolar oligonucleotides. Ligation attached a single-stranded oligonucleotide with a 12-nucleotide UMI and the SP2 primer to the cDNA 3' end. TCRdb itself ran the UMI-ligation and nested PCR reads through MiXCR, one entry per CDR3 protein. The data contain tens of thousands of distinct CDR3 sequences, roughly 13% of them singletons. The origin of this receptor is a human donor in good health. The sequenced sample consisted of central memory CD4+ T cells from blood.

CDR3: CASSSGQGAGETQYF. The CDR3, as DNA: TGTGCCAGCTCTTCTGGACAGGGGGCTGGGGAGACCCAGTACTTC. V is TRBV25-1 and J is TRBJ2-5; 11 bases map to TRBD1. Germline V lookup: CDR1 MGHDK, CDR2 SYGVNS. The junction had 10 bases not matched to a gene; V was cut back by 8 bases and J by 5 bases. The CDR3 has 15 residues.